Shown below are 30 T cell receptor beta chains from a single sample sequenced in a study of graft-versus-host responses after intestinal transplantation. This table comes from immunoSEQ multiplex PCR, and its TCRdb copy is limited to in-frame clones, with some not included. Found here are 15,000 to 20,000 clones, over 75% of them singletons; the top ten hold 1.5% to 2%. The source material was PBMCs, sampled 14 days after transplant. These receptor sequences come from a human patient who received an intestinal transplant, so some T cells may come from the graft donor.

The rearrangement joins TRBV19 to TRBJ2-3, with no clear D. CDR3 length: 13 residues. Germline assignment: CDR1 LNHDA and CDR2 SQIVND (reference sequence). The ends were cut back, 3 bases at V and 1 base at J, with 5 bases in the middle. The CDR3 nucleotides read TGTGCCAGTAGTATCCTCGGCACAGATACGCAGTATTTT. Encoded protein: CASSILGTDTQYF.

J is TRBJ2-7 and V is TRBV4-2; D unresolved. Germline V gene sequence: CDR1 LGHNA, CDR2 YNFKEQ. The CDR3 contains 13 residues. V dropped 0 bases and J dropped 2 bases, with 5 bases sitting between them. The CDR3 coding sequence is TGTGCCAGCAGCCAAGAGGGCCCCTACGAGCAGTACTTC. Translating gives CASSQEGPYEQYF.

The chain combines TRBV28 with TRBJ2-1; D is uncertain. Trimming removed 8 bases from V and 2 bases from J, with 4 bases in between. CDR1 is MDHEN and CDR2 is SYDVKM in the germline V gene. The CDR3 length is 11 residues. The CDR3 nucleotides read TGTGCCAGCGGGACCTACAATGAGCAGTTCTTC. Amino acid sequence: CASGTYNEQFF. Full variable domain (missing parts from reference TRBV28 and TRBJ2-1): DVKVTQSSRYLVKRTGEKVFLECVQDMDHENMFWYRQDPGLGLRLIYFSYDVKMKEKGDIPEGYSVSREKKERFSLILESASTNQTSMYLCASGTYNEQFFGPGTRLTVL.

This sequence joins TRBV20-1 and TRBJ1-1; D is unclear. Germline V gene lookup returns CDR1 DFQATT and CDR2 SNEGSKA (reference sequence). The CDR3 has 11 residues. Deletions cut 6 bases from V and 0 bases from J, with 5 bases between. The CDR3 sequence is CSAVLNTEAFF. DNA for the CDR3: TGCAGTGCAGTCTTGAACACTGAAGCTTTCTTT.

The chain uses TRBV11-2 and TRBJ1-2, with TRBD1 as a possible D gene (6 bases). The CDR3 is made up of 17 amino acids. Germline values: CDR1 SGHAT, CDR2 FQNNGV. The ends were cut back, 5 bases at V and 0 bases at J, with 19 bases in the middle. In nucleotides, the CDR3 is TGTGCCAGCAGCCCCCGGGGCAGGGGTTCCGCTAACTATGGCTACACCTTC. It translates to CASSPRGRGSANYGYTF. The full variable domain, rest sourced from reference TRBV11-2 and TRBJ1-2, is EAGVAQSPRYKIIEKRQSVAFWCNPISGHATLYWYQQILGQGPKLLIQFQNNGVVDDSQLPKDRFSAERLKGVDSTLKIQPAKLEDSAVYLCASSPRGRGSANYGYTFGSGTRLTVV.

The chain has TRBV30 and TRBJ2-1; D is uncertain. Germline-derived CDR1 and CDR2 are GTSNPN and SVGIG (reference sequence). The germline V and J ends were trimmed by 4 bases and 0 bases, with 10 bases remaining between them. The CDR3 is made up of 14 amino acids. CDR3 sequence: CAWTSAVSYNEQFF. For the CDR3, the DNA is TGTGCCTGGACCTCGGCAGTCTCCTACAATGAGCAGTTCTTC.

This chain connects TRBV7-9 to TRBJ2-7; D remains ambiguous. Trimming cost V 4 bases and J 3 bases, with 1 base left between them. Germline V gene sequence: CDR1 SEHNR, CDR2 FQNEAQ (reference sequence). This CDR3 region has 10 residues. Here the CDR3 DNA reads TGTGCCAGCAGCTACTACGAGCAGTACTTC. Amino acid sequence: CASSYYEQYF.

The rearrangement uses TRBV11-3 and TRBJ2-5; TRBD2 matches 8 bases. V dropped 5 bases and J dropped 3; count of bases not matched to a gene: 5. This CDR3 is built from 14 residues. Germline values: CDR1 SGHNT, CDR2 YENEEA. The CDR3 is CASSPAGGKETQYF. In DNA, the CDR3 is TGTGCCAGCAGCCCCGCGGGGGGCAAAGAGACCCAGTACTTC.

This clone was detected once. The gene calls are TRBV7-2 and TRBJ1-2; no definite D call. The germline gives CDR1 SGHTA, CDR2 FQGNSA. This CDR3 contains 13 residues. Deletions cut 1 base from V and 4 bases from J, with 7 bases between. The CDR3 nucleotides read TGTGCCAGCAGCTTAGAAGGAGGCTATGGCTACACCTTC. It translates to CASSLEGGYGYTF.

This clone was picked up a small number of times. V usage is TRBV5-6 and J usage is TRBJ1-1; D unresolved. V lost 2 bases to trimming and J lost 2 bases, with 7 bases between them. In germline, CDR1 is SGHDT, CDR2 YYEEEE. This CDR3 is 13 amino acids long. The CDR3 coding sequence is TGTGCCAGCAGCTTAACGGAAAACACTGAAGCTTTCTTT. Protein sequence: CASSLTENTEAFF.

CDR3 nucleotides: TGTGCCACCAGCAGAGATATGCCCCTCTCGTTCGAAAAACTGTTTTTT. It is translated as CATSRDMPLSFEKLFF. The rearrangement joins TRBV15 to TRBJ1-4; the D is unclear. Germline V lookup: CDR1 LNHNV, CDR2 YYDKDF (reference sequence). With 0 bases removed from V and 8 bases from J, the gap between germline ends came to 16 bases. The CDR3 runs 16 residues.

The rearrangement uses TRBV19 and TRBJ2-7; the D gene could be TRBD1 or TRBD2 (5 bases each). Germline assignment: CDR1 LNHDA and CDR2 SQIVND (reference sequence). V was pared by 3 bases and J by 2 bases, with 14 bases between. The CDR3 spans 15 residues. This chain's CDR3 is CASSISAGWAYEQYF. CDR3 DNA: TGTGCCAGTAGTATTAGCGCAGGGTGGGCCTACGAGCAGTACTTC.

The V and J genes are TRBV5-6 and TRBJ2-2; D ambiguous. V dropped 2 bases and J dropped 2 bases, with 1 base sitting between them. Germline CDR1 SGHDT, CDR2 YYEEEE. The CDR3 is 12 amino acids. The CDR3 bases are TGTGCCAGCAGCTTTAACACCGGGGAGCTGTTTTTT. Translated, it gives CASSFNTGELFF.

The genes are TRBV28 and TRBJ2-3; D is unclear. This CDR3 is built from 13 residues. Between the trimmed V and J ends, which lost 3 bases and 3 bases, there was a span of 7 bases. Germline CDR1 reads MDHEN; CDR2 reads SYDVKM. CDR3 sequence (DNA): TGTGCCAGCAGTTTTGACGGGACAGATACGCAGTATTTT. As protein: CASSFDGTDTQYF.

This chain uses TRBV4-1 with TRBJ2-5; possible D gene TRBD1, 6 bases. Per germline, CDR1 MGHRA and CDR2 YSYEKL. This CDR3 is built from 15 residues. V lost 1 base to trimming and J lost 2 bases, with 11 bases between them. CDR3 residues: CASSQAATGQETQYF. For the CDR3, the DNA is TGCGCCAGCAGCCAAGCAGCGACAGGACAAGAGACCCAGTACTTC.

The V and J genes are TRBV6-5 and TRBJ2-3; D gene uncertain. Germline CDR1 and CDR2: MNHEY and SVGAGI. CDR3 length equals 13 residues. With 4 bases removed from V and 2 bases from J, the gap between germline ends came to 7 bases. This chain's CDR3 is CASSWAVTDTQYF. In DNA, the CDR3 is TGTGCCAGCAGTTGGGCCGTCACAGATACGCAGTATTTT.

V gene TRBV6-1 combines with J gene TRBJ2-7; maybe TRBD1 (6 bases). Trimming shortened V by 8 bases and J by 0 bases, and 17 bases separated the two germline ends. The CDR3 is 15 residues long. Per the germline V gene, CDR1 is MNHNS and CDR2 is SASEGT. The CDR3 is CASLPTDRSSYEQYF. In DNA form, the CDR3 reads TGTGCCAGCCTACCCACAGACAGGAGCTCCTACGAGCAGTACTTC.

The CDR3 sequence: CASSHGGDFEKLFF. Written as DNA, the CDR3 is TGCGCCAGCAGCCACGGGGGAGACTTTGAAAAACTGTTTTTT. The chain joins TRBV4-3 to TRBJ1-4; a possible D gene is TRBD1 (5 bases). The CDR3 has 14 residues. V was pared by 3 bases and J by 7 bases, with 12 bases between. Germline-derived CDR1 and CDR2 are LGHNA and YSLEER.

This sequence joins TRBV29-1 and TRBJ2-5, with unresolved D. Trimming shortened V by 1 base and J by 1 base, and 13 bases separated the two germline ends. The CDR3 runs to 15 residues. Germline V gene lookup returns CDR1 SQVTM and CDR2 ANQGSEA. CDR3 DNA sequence: TGCAGCGTTGAAGGAACAGCTACAATCCAAGAGACCCAGTACTTC. It translates to CSVEGTATIQETQYF.

V is TRBV6-5 and J is TRBJ2-7; possible D gene TRBD1, 6 bases. The CDR3 totals 15 residues. From germline, CDR1 is MNHEY and CDR2 SVGAGI. Trimming stripped 2 bases from V and 1 base from J, with 12 bases between. The CDR3 protein is CASSYGGGQSYEQYF. The DNA for the CDR3 is TGTGCCAGCAGTTACGGCGGTGGACAGTCCTACGAGCAGTACTTC.

The rearrangement links TRBV6-5 to TRBJ2-2; the D is unclear. Germline CDR1 reads MNHEY; CDR2 reads SVGAGI. Between the trimmed V and J ends, which lost 0 bases and 5 bases, there was a span of 10 bases. The length of the CDR3 is 15 residues. The CDR3 loop reads CASSYSWSYTGELFF. The DNA of the CDR3 is TGTGCCAGCAGTTACTCATGGAGTTATACCGGGGAGCTGTTTTTT.

In its sample, this clone was seen a few times. The chain links TRBV2 to TRBJ1-6; TRBD1 is a possible D gene (6 bases). Germline values: CDR1 SNHLY, CDR2 FYNNEI. The CDR3 loop spans 15 amino acids. Trimming left V 6 bases short and J 3 bases short, with 12 bases between. As DNA, the CDR3 is TGTGCCAGCAGCCAACAGGGATTCTATAATTCACCCCTCCACTTT. It encodes CASSQQGFYNSPLHF.

This clone was counted between two and nine times. The chain is built from TRBV7-8 and TRBJ2-3; no clear D gene. CDR3 size: 17 residues. Germline CDR1 SGHVS, CDR2 FQNEAQ. V was trimmed by 1 base and J by 0 bases, leaving 14 bases between them. The chain's CDR3 is CASSLGSFTTSTDTQYF. DNA of the CDR3: TGTGCCAGCAGCTTAGGCTCATTTACGACTAGCACAGATACGCAGTATTTT.

The chain joins TRBV28 to TRBJ2-7; the D gene is possibly TRBD2 (5 bases). The V gene's germline CDR1 is MDHEN and CDR2 SYDVKM. CDR3 length equals 12 residues. The germline V and J ends were trimmed by 3 bases and 5 bases, with 8 bases remaining between them. The CDR3 DNA reads TGTGCCAGCAGTTTTAAGGGAGACGAGCAGTACTTC. Its protein product is CASSFKGDEQYF.

V and J are TRBV14 and TRBJ2-1; D may be TRBD2 (5 bases). Trimming took 6 bases from V and 13 from J, leaving 19 bases between them. In germline, CDR1 is SGHDN, CDR2 FVKESK. The CDR3 has 13 amino acids. The CDR3 sequence is CASRPRGSGQQFF. Written as DNA, the CDR3 is TGTGCCAGCAGACCCAGAGGGAGCGGTCAACAGTTCTTC.

The chain joins TRBV6-5 to TRBJ2-5; no reliable D call. CDR1 is MNHEY, CDR2 SVGAGI, per germline. Trimming removed 2 bases from V and 1 base from J, with 8 bases in between. The length of the CDR3 is 14 residues. The CDR3 protein is CASSYNAGQETQYF. CDR3 nucleotides: TGTGCCAGCAGTTACAACGCAGGCCAAGAGACCCAGTACTTC.

The chain combines TRBV11-3 with TRBJ2-3; D call uncertain. Trimming took off 1 base at V and 6 bases at J, with 8 bases between the two ends. The CDR3 is 13 amino acids. The germline V gene has CDR1 SGHNT and CDR2 YENEEA. The CDR3 DNA reads as TGTGCCAGCAGCTTAGTTGTAGGTGATACGCAGTATTTT. It encodes CASSLVVGDTQYF.

This rearrangement joins TRBV9 to TRBJ1-2; D is uncertain. This CDR3 has 12 amino acids. Germline CDR1 SGDLS, CDR2 YYNGEE. Trimming took off 0 bases at V and 4 bases at J, with 4 bases between the two ends. This chain's CDR3 is CASSVGSYGYTF. In DNA, the CDR3 is TGTGCCAGCAGCGTAGGAAGCTATGGCTACACCTTC. The full variable domain, rest sourced from reference TRBV9 and TRBJ1-2, is DSGVTQTPKHLITATGQRVTLRCSPRSGDLSVYWYQQSLDQGLQFLIQYYNGEERAKGNILERFSAQQFPDLHSELNLSSLELGDSALYFCASSVGSYGYTFGSGTRLTVV.

The chain couples TRBV27 to TRBJ2-5; maybe TRBD2 (6 bases). Trimming pared 3 bases from V and 1 base from J, leaving 18 bases between. From germline, CDR1 is MNHEY and CDR2 SMNVEV (reference sequence). The CDR3 covers 17 residues. The CDR3 bases are TGTGCCAGCAGTTTGGGCTGGAGTAGCGGCCTCCAAGAGACCCAGTACTTC. Residues: CASSLGWSSGLQETQYF.

This clone occurred once. The chain recombines TRBV7-9 with TRBJ1-2; D possibly corresponds to TRBD1 (5 bases). Germline assignment: CDR1 SEHNR and CDR2 FQNEAQ (reference sequence). Trimming removed 2 bases from V and 8 bases from J, with 18 bases in between. This CDR3 is 15 amino acids long. The CDR3, as DNA: TGTGCCAGCAGCTTATTAGACCCGGGACTGGGGGGCTACACCTTC. Translating it yields CASSLLDPGLGGYTF.